This T cell receptor (beta chain) originates from a study of shared clonotypes between healthy human individuals. This table comes from immunoSEQ multiplex PCR, and its TCRdb copy is limited to in-frame clones, with some not included. The sample has 400,000 to 600,000 clones, about three quarters seen once. The CDR3 sequence is 17 residues long. The germline V gene encodes CDR1 SGHAT and CDR2 FQDESV (reference sequence). V lost 5 bases to trimming and J lost 0 bases, with 20 bases between them. This clonotype originated in a middle-aged woman in good health. Some clones in this sample may be carry-over from other donors' samples. This chain connects TRBV11-1 to TRBJ2-7; D is tentatively TRBD1 or TRBD2 (6 bases each). Sequencing was performed on PBMCs. In DNA form, the CDR3 reads TGTGCCAGCAGCACCAGCCGGGGGCGGAAAAGCTCCTACGAGCAGTACTTC. Translated: CASSTSRGRKSSYEQYF.